These 14 T cell receptor beta chains were all obtained from the same sample, sequenced in a study of cytomegalovirus exposure and HLA in healthy donors (dated by TCRdb to 2015 to 2018). Libraries were made using the immunoSEQ multiplex PCR assay. Here the immuneACCESS table is served through TCRdb, limited to in-frame sequences with V and J called. Missing clones are a known gap in these copies; in checked studies unresolved V genes cover under half, and the rest lacks a known reason. The sample yields tens of thousands of clones; roughly 88% were counted once. Around 2.1% of the sample rests with the top ten. Material for sequencing was PBMCs. These receptors were taken from a man under 40 in good health and CMV-seronegative.

This clone was seen only once. J is TRBJ1-1 and V is TRBV27; D unresolved. This CDR3 is 16 amino acids long. The germline gives CDR1 MNHEY, CDR2 SMNVEV (reference sequence). Deletions cut 1 base from V and 1 base from J, with 13 bases between. The CDR3, as DNA: TGTGCCAGCAGTTTATTGGTTCCGGGGAGGAACACTGAAGCTTTCTTT. This encodes CASSLLVPGRNTEAFF.

The chain uses TRBV7-9 and TRBJ2-7; 8 bases fit TRBD1. The CDR3 is 12 amino acids. The ends lost 5 bases at V and 13 bases at J; junction bases unmatched: 10. Germline V CDR1 and CDR2: SEHNR, FQNEAQ (reference sequence). CDR3 amino acids: CASSREGTGRYF. DNA of the CDR3: TGTGCCAGCAGCCGAGAAGGGACAGGCCGCTACTTC.

The chain links TRBV6-1 to TRBJ1-3, with 7 bases identical to TRBD1. The germline V gene encodes CDR1 MNHNS and CDR2 SASEGT. The CDR3 contains 14 residues. Trimming removed 6 bases from V and 4 bases from J; junction bases left unmatched: 6. CDR3 amino acids: CASSPRDRGNTIYF. The CDR3 bases are TGTGCCAGCAGCCCGAGGGACAGAGGAAACACCATATATTTT.

This clone was seen more than once but under ten times. The V and J genes are TRBV6-6 and TRBJ1-5; D uncertain. CDR3 size: 14 residues. CDR1 and CDR2 (germline): MNHNY, SVGAGI (reference sequence). The V and J ends lost 6 bases and 2 bases respectively, with 11 bases between them. The CDR3 is CASRNPGGNQPQHF. The CDR3 DNA reads as TGTGCCAGCAGGAACCCCGGGGGCAATCAGCCCCAGCATTTT.

The chain has TRBV5-4 and TRBJ2-7; 10 nucleotides match TRBD1. CDR1 SGHNT and CDR2 YYREEE come from the germline V gene (reference sequence). This CDR3 has 15 residues. After removal of 5 bases from V and 3 bases from J, the junction contained 8 bases not matched to a gene. The CDR3 bases are TGTGCCAGCAGTATATGGGACAGGGGAGGCTACGAGCAGTACTTC. Protein product: CASSIWDRGGYEQYF. The whole variable domain, remainder taken from reference TRBV5-4 and TRBJ2-7, is ETGVTQSPTHLIKTRGQQVTLRCSSQSGHNTVSWYQQALGQGPQFIFQYYREEENGRGNFPPRFSGLQFPNYSSELNVNALELDDSALYLCASSIWDRGGYEQYFGPGTRLTVT.

The chain has TRBV11-2 and TRBJ1-1, with D possibly TRBD1 on 6 matching bases. Germline CDR1 is SGHAT and CDR2 is FQNNGV. The length of the CDR3 is 14 residues. The germline V and J ends were trimmed by 5 bases and 0 bases, with 10 bases remaining between them. The CDR3 here is CASSQDSLNTEAFF. The CDR3, as DNA: TGTGCCAGCAGCCAGGACAGCTTGAACACTGAAGCTTTCTTT.

This clone occurred once. The chain employs TRBV5-1 and TRBJ2-1; 13 bases match TRBD2. The germline V gene encodes CDR1 SGHRS and CDR2 YFSETQ. V dropped 4 bases and J dropped 3; count of bases not matched to a gene: 4. This CDR3 comprises 16 residues. The CDR3 loop reads CASSVRTSGSYNEQFF. CDR3 sequence (DNA): TGCGCCAGCAGCGTGAGGACTAGCGGGAGCTACAATGAGCAGTTCTTC.

The chain couples TRBV2 to TRBJ1-3; unclear D gene. Trimming left V 2 bases short and J 4 bases short, with 9 bases between. CDR1 SNHLY and CDR2 FYNNEI come from the germline V gene. This CDR3 contains 14 residues. The CDR3 coding sequence is TGTGCCAGCAGTGAACCGGGGTCCGGAAACACCATATATTTT. The encoded protein is CASSEPGSGNTIYF.

CDR3 sequence reads: CASRPLGQGVNGYTF. The CDR3 bases are TGTGCCAGCAGACCCCTGGGACAGGGGGTCAATGGCTACACCTTC. This chain joins TRBV27 and TRBJ1-2; 11 nucleotides agree with TRBD1. The CDR3 contains 15 residues. Germline V gene sequence: CDR1 MNHEY, CDR2 SMNVEV (reference sequence). V lost 6 bases and J lost 6; bases outside the gene matches: 9.

The J gene is TRBJ1-4, the V gene TRBV7-9; possibly TRBD1 for D (6 bases). Germline-derived CDR1 and CDR2 are SEHNR and FQNEAQ (reference sequence). V was shortened by 3 bases and J by 7 bases, with 21 bases between the two germline ends. The CDR3 sequence is 17 residues long. The CDR3: CASSLGPGGQKGEKLFF. The CDR3 region has the DNA TGTGCCAGCAGCTTGGGGCCGGGGGGGCAGAAGGGTGAAAAACTGTTTTTT.

The gene calls are TRBV15 and TRBJ1-4; 11 bases are shared with TRBD1. Germline lookup yields CDR1 LNHNV and CDR2 YYDKDF (reference sequence). The CDR3 loop spans 16 amino acids. Trimming removed 0 bases from V and 8 bases from J; junction bases left unmatched: 5. The CDR3 protein is CATSRDQGTGGEKLFF. In DNA, the CDR3 is TGTGCCACCAGCAGAGATCAGGGGACAGGGGGAGAAAAACTGTTTTTT.

Only one count was recorded for this clone. The chain has TRBV5-1 and TRBJ2-2, with TRBD1 matching over 8 bases. The CDR3 covers 16 residues. Germline CDR1 is SGHRS and CDR2 is YFSETQ. With 3 bases clipped from V and 3 bases from J, the junction kept 7 bases outside the gene matches. The CDR3 loop is CASSSDRGLDTGELFF. In DNA, the CDR3 is TGCGCCAGCAGCTCCGACAGGGGACTTGACACCGGGGAGCTGTTTTTT.

This chain joins TRBV28 and TRBJ2-7, with 8 bases lining up with TRBD2. This CDR3 has 14 residues. Looked up from germline, CDR1 is MDHEN and CDR2 is SYDVKM. Trimming at V came to 5 bases and at J to 2 bases, leaving 5 bases not matched to a gene. The CDR3 reads CASSPPGLAYEQYF. CDR3 nucleotides: TGTGCCAGCAGTCCCCCGGGACTAGCCTACGAGCAGTACTTC.

The chain has TRBV28 and TRBJ2-1; the match to TRBD2 covers 12 bases. CDR1 and CDR2 from the germline V gene are MDHEN and SYDVKM. The CDR3 is 18 residues long. The ends lost 5 bases at V and 5 bases at J; junction bases unmatched: 13. CDR3 nucleotides: TGTGCCAGCAGTCTCCTCCCAGGACTAGCGGGGAGAAACAATGAGCAGTTCTTC. Its protein product is CASSLLPGLAGRNNEQFF.